Following are 22 T cell receptor beta chains from one sample sequenced in a study of blood T cell repertoires in COVID-19. The table came from immunoSEQ multiplex PCR; TCRdb's copy has only in-frame clones and leaves some out. There are 300,000 to 350,000 clones in the sample; 70% to 90% occur only once, and about 4.2% lies in the top ten. Sequencing was carried out using PBMCs or T cells enriched from blood (not recorded which). The receptors here all came from a woman aged 35 to 49 with acute COVID-19.

V gene TRBV5-6 combines with J gene TRBJ2-5; a possible D gene is TRBD2 (6 bases). Deletions cut 3 bases from V and 4 bases from J, with 10 bases between. CDR1 and CDR2 (germline): SGHDT, YYEEEE. The length of the CDR3 is 13 residues. For the CDR3, the DNA is TGTGCCAGCAGCTACCTAGCGCGAGAGACCCAGTACTTC. Encoded protein: CASSYLARETQYF.

The chain employs TRBV7-6 and TRBJ2-3, with a tentative D call TRBD1 (5 bases). The V and J ends lost 3 bases and 0 bases respectively, with 16 bases between them. This CDR3 region has 17 residues. Per the germline V gene, CDR1 is SGHVS and CDR2 is FNYEAQ. Here the CDR3 DNA reads TGTGCCAGCAGCTTTTTCTCCTCAGGGCGAAGCACAGATACGCAGTATTTT. This codes for CASSFFSSGRSTDTQYF.

Here the CDR3 reads CASSPPSLITGELFF. In DNA, the CDR3 is TGTGCCAGCAGCCCCCCTAGCTTGATTACCGGGGAGCTGTTTTTT. This chain connects TRBV4-2 to TRBJ2-2, with D maybe TRBD2 (5 bases). The V gene lost 4 bases and the J gene lost 5 bases, with 14 bases spanning the gap. In germline, CDR1 is LGHNA, CDR2 YNFKEQ. The CDR3 has 15 amino acids.

The rearrangement joins TRBV7-7 to TRBJ1-1; D unresolved. V lost 5 bases and J 4 bases, leaving 20 bases between the germline ends. Germline lookup yields CDR1 SSHAT and CDR2 FNYEAQ (reference sequence). The CDR3 loop spans 16 amino acids. CDR3 sequence: CASSPLDGRVSTEAFF. As DNA, the CDR3 is TGTGCCAGCAGCCCACTGGACGGGCGGGTCTCCACTGAAGCTTTCTTT.

The J gene is TRBJ1-6, the V gene TRBV6-5, with unresolved D. Germline V gene sequence: CDR1 MNHEY, CDR2 SVGAGI. V was shortened by 3 bases and J by 5 bases, with 11 bases between the two germline ends. The CDR3 spans 15 residues. Here the CDR3 DNA reads TGTGCCAGCAGTTATCACAACTACGATAATTCACCCCTCCACTTT. The encoded protein is CASSYHNYDNSPLHF.

Only one count was recorded for this clone. The chain combines TRBV18 with TRBJ1-1; 8 nucleotides match TRBD1. The germline gives CDR1 KGHSH, CDR2 LQKENI. The CDR3 sequence is 15 residues long. V lost 4 bases and J lost 4; bases outside the gene matches: 8. CDR3 in DNA: TGTGCCAGCTCACTTAGGACAGGGTTGACCACTGAAGCTTTCTTT. Its protein product is CASSLRTGLTTEAFF.

Turning to this clone: At one boundary the junction diverges from the germline segment, which might be a read error. V usage is TRBV6-5 and J usage is TRBJ2-2; 7 bases match TRBD1. This CDR3 has 13 amino acids. In germline, CDR1 is MNHEY, CDR2 SVGAGI. The CDR3 here is CGANRDSTGELFF. The CDR3 region has the DNA TGCGGCGCGAACAGGGACAGTACCGGGGAGCTGTTTTTT.

J is TRBJ1-1 and V is TRBV6-5, with D maybe TRBD1 (6 bases). The CDR3 sequence is 13 residues long. Trimming cost V 5 bases and J 10 bases, with 17 bases left between them. Germline CDR1 and CDR2: MNHEY and SVGAGI. CDR3 in DNA: TGTGCCAGCAGTCGCGCCCAGGGGAACCGAGCTTTCTTT. Translation: CASSRAQGNRAFF.

This rearrangement joins TRBV19 to TRBJ2-1, with 12 bases identical to TRBD2. V lost 3 bases, J lost 9 bases, and 6 bases stayed unmatched. This CDR3 is 15 amino acids long. Germline CDR1 reads LNHDA; CDR2 reads SQIVND (reference sequence). The CDR3 sequence: CASSIILAGGGEQFF. In DNA, the CDR3 is TGTGCCAGTAGTATTATACTAGCGGGAGGAGGTGAGCAGTTCTTC. Full variable domain (outside the CDR3, taken from reference TRBV19 and TRBJ2-1): DGGITQSPKYLFRKEGQNVTLSCEQNLNHDAMYWYRQDPGQGLRLIYYSQIVNDFQKGDIAEGYSVSREKKESFPLTVTSAQKNPTAFYLCASSIILAGGGEQFFGPGTRLTVL.

V is TRBV7-2 and J is TRBJ2-5; 9 bases are a match to TRBD2. J was trimmed by 1 base and V by 5 bases; bases with no gene match: 5. The CDR3 sequence is 15 residues long. CDR1 is SGHTA and CDR2 is FQGNSA in the germline V gene. CDR3: CASSGLAGFQETQYF. Here the CDR3 DNA reads TGTGCCAGCAGCGGGCTAGCGGGGTTCCAAGAGACCCAGTACTTC. The full variable domain, its missing parts supplied by reference TRBV7-2 and TRBJ2-5, is GAGVSQSPSNKVTEKGKDVELRCDPISGHTALYWYRQSLGQGLEFLIYFQGNSAPDKSGLPSDRFSAERTGGSVSTLTIQRTQQEDSAVYLCASSGLAGFQETQYFGPGTRLLVL.

For this clone: This sample also contains other DNA sequences that code for the same CDR3. The J gene is TRBJ1-5, the V gene TRBV10-3; 7 nucleotides line up with TRBD1. Per germline, CDR1 ENHRY and CDR2 SYGVKD. With 3 bases clipped from V and 6 bases from J, the junction kept 2 bases outside the gene matches. This CDR3 is built from 13 residues. Written as DNA, the CDR3 is TGTGCCATCAGTGAATCAGGGGGTCAGCCCCAGCATTTT. Protein product: CAISESGGQPQHF.

J is TRBJ1-2 and V is TRBV11-2, with 7 bases that match TRBD1. Germline CDR1 SGHAT, CDR2 FQNNGV. The CDR3 loop spans 13 amino acids. J was trimmed by 4 bases and V by 5 bases; bases with no gene match: 4. CDR3 loop: CASSPTGLYGYTF. The CDR3 DNA sequence: TGTGCCAGCAGCCCGACAGGGCTCTATGGCTACACCTTC.

V is TRBV6-6 and J is TRBJ1-1; D perhaps matches TRBD1 (6 bases). The CDR3 consists of 14 residues. V was pared by 3 bases and J by 7 bases, with 15 bases between. Germline V CDR1 and CDR2: MNHNY, SVGAGI (reference sequence). The CDR3 here is CASSYSSGGLEAFF. CDR3 coding DNA: TGTGCCAGCAGTTATTCCTCGGGGGGCCTTGAAGCTTTCTTT.

V is TRBV21-1 and J is TRBJ1-5; the table calls TRBD1, which could not be checked here. TRBV21-1 counts as a pseudogene. The CDR3 runs to 15 residues. CDR3 nucleotide sequence: TGTGCCAGCAGCATCGGACAGGGGCCAAATCAGCCCCAGCATTTT. It specifies CASSIGQGPNQPQHF.

The chain carries TRBV10-3 and TRBJ2-7; TRBD2 agrees at 10 bases. Trimming removed 4 bases from V and 0 bases from J; junction bases left unmatched: 0. In germline, CDR1 is ENHRY, CDR2 SYGVKD. The CDR3 loop spans 14 amino acids. CDR3 residues: CAISGTSGSYEQYF. In nucleotides, the CDR3 is TGTGCCATCAGTGGGACTAGCGGCTCCTACGAGCAGTACTTC.

The gene calls are TRBV6-5 and TRBJ1-5; D is ambiguous. Germline CDR1 and CDR2: MNHEY and SVGAGI. The CDR3 totals 15 residues. V was cut by 6 bases and J by 2 bases, with 14 bases left in between. CDR3 residues: CASSLGGIGNQPQHF. The CDR3 DNA reads TGTGCCAGCAGCCTGGGAGGGATAGGCAATCAGCCCCAGCATTTT.

V gene TRBV3-1 (or the pseudogene TRBV3-2) combines with J gene TRBJ2-7; 10 bases are a match to TRBD1. The length of the CDR3 is 14 residues. The V and J ends lost 5 bases and 3 bases, in that order; junction bases with no gene match: 4. The V gene's germline CDR1 is LGHDT and CDR2 YNNKEL (reference sequence). This CDR3 reads CASSSRDRGYEQYF. The CDR3 DNA is TGTGCCAGCAGCTCCCGGGACAGGGGCTACGAGCAGTACTTC.

This chain links TRBV12-3 or TRBV12-4 with TRBJ1-1; TRBD1 might be the D (6 bases). The CDR3 loop spans 13 amino acids. Trimming took off 5 bases at V and 7 bases at J, with 14 bases between the two ends. The CDR3 region has the DNA TGTGCCAGCAGTCCAACAGGGAATATTGAAGCTTTCTTT. Translation gives CASSPTGNIEAFF.

This rearrangement joins TRBV5-1 to TRBJ2-7; TRBD1 agrees at 8 bases. The CDR3 consists of 16 residues. V lost 0 bases and J lost 0; bases outside the gene matches: 5. The germline V gene encodes CDR1 SGHRS and CDR2 YFSETQ. DNA for the CDR3: TGCGCCAGCAGCTTGGGGGGACAGGCGAGCTCCTACGAGCAGTACTTC. Protein: CASSLGGQASSYEQYF.

V is TRBV6-4 and J is TRBJ2-3, with D possibly being TRBD2 (6 bases). CDR3 length equals 13 residues. The germline gives CDR1 MRHNA, CDR2 SNTAGT. V was clipped by 8 bases and J by 6 bases, with 15 bases between them. The CDR3 region has the DNA TGTGCCAGCTCAAGGGGACTGGGCGATACGCAGTATTTT. Protein product: CASSRGLGDTQYF.

This sequence joins TRBV2 and TRBJ1-6; no clear D gene. Trimming pared 7 bases from V and 6 bases from J, leaving 7 bases between. The CDR3 extends over 12 amino acids. Germline CDR1 reads SNHLY; CDR2 reads FYNNEI. The CDR3 is CASKLRNSPLHF. Written as DNA, the CDR3 is TGTGCCAGCAAGCTCCGTAATTCACCCCTCCACTTT.

CDR3: CASSQTTGNTEAFF. The DNA for the CDR3 is TGTGCCAGCTCACAAACGACAGGGAACACTGAAGCTTTCTTT. The V call is TRBV18, the J call TRBJ1-1; D is possibly TRBD1 (6 bases). CDR3 length equals 14 residues. Germline CDR1 KGHSH, CDR2 LQKENI. V was pared by 4 bases and J by 1 base, with 10 bases between.